This T cell receptor (beta chain) appears in the sequencing data of a study of cytomegalovirus exposure and HLA in healthy donors. Study conclusions and caveats: Previously analyzed data showed that most TCR beta V segments were productive at a frequency of about 90% or about 30%.

PCR employed 60 Vbeta and 13 Jbeta primers. Assay: immunoSEQ multiplex PCR; the TCRdb copy retains only in-frame clones and omits some. The sample carries under 200,000 clones, around 80% recorded once. This CDR3 has 14 residues. V lost 4 bases and J lost 5, with 14 bases in between. The germline V gene encodes CDR1 LNHDA and CDR2 SQIVND (reference sequence). Comments on this clone: Antigen: not known.

The TCR originated in a woman between 45 and 60 years old in good health and CMV-seropositive. Source material: PBMCs. The chain joins TRBV19 to TRBJ2-5; maybe TRBD1 (5 bases). CDR3 in DNA: TGTGCCAGTAGTACAGTAGGGGTCCGGGAGACCCAGTACTTC. This sequence encodes CASSTVGVRETQYF. Full variable domain (rest looked up from reference TRBV19 and TRBJ2-5): DGGITQSPKYLFRKEGQNVTLSCEQNLNHDAMYWYRQDPGQGLRLIYYSQIVNDFQKGDIAEGYSVSREKKESFPLTVTSAQKNPTAFYLCASSTVGVRETQYFGPGTRLLVL.